Reported below is one T cell receptor (beta chain). Its antigen is unknown. The sample originates from a study of human T cells and chemical hapten exposure. In the study overall: Sensitization employed 2% DPC on about 2 cm by about 2 cm of upper inner arm skin. Minor volume differences among pooled libraries chiefly drove per-sample TCR yield variation. General study points: Expanded TCR counts at PT1 went up together with patch test score, a positive correlation.

The trim removed 6 bases at V and 0 bases at J, leaving 6 bases unmatched. There are 16 residues in the CDR3. Time point noted: pre-sensitization, week 0. Regarding treatment: therapeutic diphenylcyclopropenone sensitization with weekly scalp DPC. TCRdb recomputed calls from the RACE reads with MiXCR, one row per CDR3 protein. Of a few hundred thousand distinct CDR3 sequences listed, 7.5% to 10% are singletons. V usage is TRBV12-3 or TRBV12-4 and J usage is TRBJ1-3; TRBD1 aligns across 9 bases. The source material was whole blood, sampled in connection with sensitization to the hapten diphenylcyclopropenone (DPC). The TCR sequence derives from a woman in her thirties or forties with alopecia areata. Some clones in this sample may be carry-over from other donors' samples. CDR3 DNA: TGTGCCAGCAGCCAAGGACAGGGGAGCTCTGGAAACACCATATATTTT. As protein: CASSQGQGSSGNTIYF.